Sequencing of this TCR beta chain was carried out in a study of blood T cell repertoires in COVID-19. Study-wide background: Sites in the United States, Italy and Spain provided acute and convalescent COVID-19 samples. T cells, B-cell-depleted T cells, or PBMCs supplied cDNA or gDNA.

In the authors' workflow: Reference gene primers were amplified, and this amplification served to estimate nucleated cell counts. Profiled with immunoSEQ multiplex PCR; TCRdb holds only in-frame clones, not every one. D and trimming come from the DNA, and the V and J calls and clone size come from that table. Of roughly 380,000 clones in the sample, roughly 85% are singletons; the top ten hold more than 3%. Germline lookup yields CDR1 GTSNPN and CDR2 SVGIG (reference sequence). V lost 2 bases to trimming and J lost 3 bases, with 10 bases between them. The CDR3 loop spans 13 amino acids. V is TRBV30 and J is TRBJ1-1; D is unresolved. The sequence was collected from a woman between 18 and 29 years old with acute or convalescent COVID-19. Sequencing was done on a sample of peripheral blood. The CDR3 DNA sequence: TGTGCCTGGAGTCGGGGTCTTGACACTGAAGCTTTCTTT. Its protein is CAWSRGLDTEAFF.